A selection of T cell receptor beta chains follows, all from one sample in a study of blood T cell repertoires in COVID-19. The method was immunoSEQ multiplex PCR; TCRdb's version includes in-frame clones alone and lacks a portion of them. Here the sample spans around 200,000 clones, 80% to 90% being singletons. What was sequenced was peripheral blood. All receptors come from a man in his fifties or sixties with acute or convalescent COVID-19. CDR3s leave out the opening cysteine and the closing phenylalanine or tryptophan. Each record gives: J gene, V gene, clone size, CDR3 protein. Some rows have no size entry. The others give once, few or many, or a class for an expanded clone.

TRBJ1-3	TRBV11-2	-	ASSSRNDRAGNTIY
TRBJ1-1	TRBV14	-	ASSQFYTEAF
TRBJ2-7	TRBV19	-	ASTIPDRAYEQY
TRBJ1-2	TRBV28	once	ASSSPPGFYGYT
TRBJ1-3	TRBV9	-	ASSEGPRFSGNTIY
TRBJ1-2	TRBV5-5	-	ASSSQRTANYGYT
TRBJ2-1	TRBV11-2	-	ASSPPGWTASNEQF
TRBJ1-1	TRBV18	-	ASSPLGEDTEAF
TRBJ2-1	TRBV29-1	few	SGGRGGNEQF
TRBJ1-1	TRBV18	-	ASSPLPTGENTEAF
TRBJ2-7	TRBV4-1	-	ASSQQARGLFSYEQY
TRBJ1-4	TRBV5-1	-	ASSLEGPTGGTTNEKLF
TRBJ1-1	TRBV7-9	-	ASSPRTDLEAF
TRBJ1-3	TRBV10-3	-	AISGQASGNTIY
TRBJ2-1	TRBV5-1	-	ASSPVVGPEQF
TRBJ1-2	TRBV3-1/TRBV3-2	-	ASSQTGQAGGYT
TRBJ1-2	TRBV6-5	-	ASNSGGDYGYT
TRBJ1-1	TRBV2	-	ASSEAGRGRTEAF
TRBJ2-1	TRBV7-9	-	ASSSPTGTAQF
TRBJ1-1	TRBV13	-	ASRRTGTNTEAF
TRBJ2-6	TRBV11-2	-	ASRKTGTYSGANVLT
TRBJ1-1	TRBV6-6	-	ASSTGPGDEAF
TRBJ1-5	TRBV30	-	AWSVLGNQPQH
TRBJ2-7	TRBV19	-	ASSSPGQTYEQY